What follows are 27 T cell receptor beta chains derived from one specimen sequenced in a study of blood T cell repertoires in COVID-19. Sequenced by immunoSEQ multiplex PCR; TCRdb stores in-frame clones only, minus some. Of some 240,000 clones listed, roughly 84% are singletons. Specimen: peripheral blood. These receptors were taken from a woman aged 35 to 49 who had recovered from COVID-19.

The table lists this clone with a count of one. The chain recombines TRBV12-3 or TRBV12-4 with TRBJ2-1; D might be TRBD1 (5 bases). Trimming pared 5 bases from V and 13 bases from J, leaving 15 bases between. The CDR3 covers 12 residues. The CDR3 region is CASSTGARTQFF. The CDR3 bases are TGTGCCAGCAGTACAGGAGCCAGAACCCAGTTCTTC.

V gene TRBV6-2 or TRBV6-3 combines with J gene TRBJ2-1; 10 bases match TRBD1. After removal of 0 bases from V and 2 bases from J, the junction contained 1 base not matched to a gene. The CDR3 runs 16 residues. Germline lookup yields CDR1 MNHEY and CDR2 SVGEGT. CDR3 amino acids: CASSYSGTGAYNEQFF. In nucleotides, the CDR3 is TGTGCCAGCAGTTACTCGGGGACAGGGGCCTACAATGAGCAGTTCTTC.

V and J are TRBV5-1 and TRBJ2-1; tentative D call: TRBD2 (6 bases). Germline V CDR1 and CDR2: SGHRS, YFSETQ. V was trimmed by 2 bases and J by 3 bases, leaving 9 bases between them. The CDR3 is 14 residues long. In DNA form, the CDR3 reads TGCGCCAGCAGCTTTCGGGGGAACTACAATGAGCAGTTCTTC. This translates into CASSFRGNYNEQFF.

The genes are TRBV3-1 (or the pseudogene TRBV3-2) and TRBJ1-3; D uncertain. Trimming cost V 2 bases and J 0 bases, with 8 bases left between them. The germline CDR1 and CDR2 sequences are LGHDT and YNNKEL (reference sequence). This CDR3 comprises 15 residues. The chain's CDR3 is CASSQSVASGNTIYF. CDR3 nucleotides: TGTGCCAGCAGCCAATCAGTAGCCTCTGGAAACACCATATATTTT.

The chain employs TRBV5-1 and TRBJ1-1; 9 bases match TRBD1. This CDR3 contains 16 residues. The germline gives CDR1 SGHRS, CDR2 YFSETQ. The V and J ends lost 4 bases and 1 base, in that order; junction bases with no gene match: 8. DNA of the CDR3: TGCGCCAGCAGCACCACGGCGACAGGGGGGAACACTGAAGCTTTCTTT. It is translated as CASSTTATGGNTEAFF.

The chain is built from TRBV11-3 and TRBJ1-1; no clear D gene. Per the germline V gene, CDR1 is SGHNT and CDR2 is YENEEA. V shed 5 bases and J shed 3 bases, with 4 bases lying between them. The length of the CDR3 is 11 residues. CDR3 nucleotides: TGTGCCAGCAGCCGAGACACTGAAGCTTTCTTT. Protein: CASSRDTEAFF.

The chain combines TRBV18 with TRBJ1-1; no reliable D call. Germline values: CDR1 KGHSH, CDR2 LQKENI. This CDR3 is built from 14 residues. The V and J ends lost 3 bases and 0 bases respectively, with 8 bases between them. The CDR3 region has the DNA TGTGCCAGCTCACCTGGACTGTTGAACACTGAAGCTTTCTTT. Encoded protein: CASSPGLLNTEAFF.

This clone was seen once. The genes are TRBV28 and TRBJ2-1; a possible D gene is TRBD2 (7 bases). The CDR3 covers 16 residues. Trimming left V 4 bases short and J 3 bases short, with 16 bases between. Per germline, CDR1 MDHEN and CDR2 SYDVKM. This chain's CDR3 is CASSSTSGGVYNEQFF. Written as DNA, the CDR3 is TGTGCCAGCAGTTCGACATCGGGGGGCGTCTACAATGAGCAGTTCTTC.

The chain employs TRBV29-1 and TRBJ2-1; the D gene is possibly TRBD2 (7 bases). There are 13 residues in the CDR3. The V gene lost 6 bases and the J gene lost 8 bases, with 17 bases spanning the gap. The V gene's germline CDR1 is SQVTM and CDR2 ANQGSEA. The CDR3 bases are TGCAGCGTCCGCCGGGGAGGGGGGTATGAGCAGTTCTTC. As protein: CSVRRGGGYEQFF.

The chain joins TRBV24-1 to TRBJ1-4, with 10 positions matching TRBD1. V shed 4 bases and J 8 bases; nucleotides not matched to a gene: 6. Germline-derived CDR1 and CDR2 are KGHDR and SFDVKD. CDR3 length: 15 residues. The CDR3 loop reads CATSEGQGSGEKLFF. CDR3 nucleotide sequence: TGTGCCACCAGTGAGGGACAGGGGTCGGGCGAAAAACTGTTTTTT.

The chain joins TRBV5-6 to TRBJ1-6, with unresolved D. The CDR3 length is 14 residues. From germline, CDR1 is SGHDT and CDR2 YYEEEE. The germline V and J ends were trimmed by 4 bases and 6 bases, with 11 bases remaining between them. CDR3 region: CASSLDGFNSPLHF. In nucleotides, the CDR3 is TGTGCCAGCAGCCTGGACGGGTTTAATTCACCCCTCCACTTT.

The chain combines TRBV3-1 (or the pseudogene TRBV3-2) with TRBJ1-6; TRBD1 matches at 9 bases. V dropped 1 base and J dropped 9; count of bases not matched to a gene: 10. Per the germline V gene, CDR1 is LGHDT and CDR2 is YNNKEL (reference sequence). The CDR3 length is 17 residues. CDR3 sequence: CASSQAPPGTGISPLHF. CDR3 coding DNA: TGTGCCAGCAGCCAAGCCCCCCCCGGGACAGGGATTTCACCCCTCCACTTT.

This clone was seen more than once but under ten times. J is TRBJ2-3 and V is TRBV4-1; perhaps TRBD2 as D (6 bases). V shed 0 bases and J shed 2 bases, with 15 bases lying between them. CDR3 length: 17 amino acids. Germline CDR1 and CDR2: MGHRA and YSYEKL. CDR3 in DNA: TGCGCCAGCAGCCAAGAATACGGCGGGGCTTCCACAGATACGCAGTATTTT. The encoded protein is CASSQEYGGASTDTQYF.

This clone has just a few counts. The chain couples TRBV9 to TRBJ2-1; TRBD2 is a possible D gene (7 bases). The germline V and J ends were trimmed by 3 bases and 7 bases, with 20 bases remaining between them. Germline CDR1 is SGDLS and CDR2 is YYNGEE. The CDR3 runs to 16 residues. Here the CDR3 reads CASSAGGRGFRNEQFF. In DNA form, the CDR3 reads TGTGCCAGCAGCGCCGGGGGGCGGGGCTTTAGGAATGAGCAGTTCTTC.

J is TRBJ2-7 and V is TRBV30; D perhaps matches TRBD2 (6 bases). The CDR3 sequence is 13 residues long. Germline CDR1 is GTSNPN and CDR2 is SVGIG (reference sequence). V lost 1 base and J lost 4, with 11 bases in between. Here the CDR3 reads CAWSGGDSYEQYF. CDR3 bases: TGTGCCTGGAGTGGAGGGGACTCTTACGAGCAGTACTTC.

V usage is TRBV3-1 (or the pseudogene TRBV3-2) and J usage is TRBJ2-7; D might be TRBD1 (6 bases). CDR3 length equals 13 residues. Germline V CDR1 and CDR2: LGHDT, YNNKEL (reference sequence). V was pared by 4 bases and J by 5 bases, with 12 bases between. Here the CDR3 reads CASSPARDNEQYF. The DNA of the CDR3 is TGTGCCAGCAGCCCCGCCCGGGACAACGAGCAGTACTTC.

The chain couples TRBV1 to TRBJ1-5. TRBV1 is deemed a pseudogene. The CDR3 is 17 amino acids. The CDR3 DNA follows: TGCACCAGCAAGAGGGGGGGGCCGGGATATAGCAATCAGCCCCAGCATTTT. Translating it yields CTSKRGGPGYSNQPQHF.

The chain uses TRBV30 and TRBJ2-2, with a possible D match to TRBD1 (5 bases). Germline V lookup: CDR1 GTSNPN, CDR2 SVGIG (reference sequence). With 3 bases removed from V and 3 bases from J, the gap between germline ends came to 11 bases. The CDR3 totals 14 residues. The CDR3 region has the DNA TGTGCCTGGAGGAGGACACTGTACACCGGGGAGCTGTTTTTT. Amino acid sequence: CAWRRTLYTGELFF.

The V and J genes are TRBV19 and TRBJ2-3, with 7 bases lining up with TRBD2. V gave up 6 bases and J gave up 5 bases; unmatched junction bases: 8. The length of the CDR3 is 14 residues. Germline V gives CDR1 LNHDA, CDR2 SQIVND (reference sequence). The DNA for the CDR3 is TGTGCCAGTAGCCGAGCGGGGCGGAGAGATACGCAGTATTTT. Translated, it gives CASSRAGRRDTQYF.

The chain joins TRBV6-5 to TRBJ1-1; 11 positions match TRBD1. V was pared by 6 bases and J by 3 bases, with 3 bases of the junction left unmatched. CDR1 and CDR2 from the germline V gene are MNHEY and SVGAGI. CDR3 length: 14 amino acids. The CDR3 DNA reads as TGTGCCAGCAGCAGGACAGGGGGCTACACTGAAGCTTTCTTT. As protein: CASSRTGGYTEAFF.

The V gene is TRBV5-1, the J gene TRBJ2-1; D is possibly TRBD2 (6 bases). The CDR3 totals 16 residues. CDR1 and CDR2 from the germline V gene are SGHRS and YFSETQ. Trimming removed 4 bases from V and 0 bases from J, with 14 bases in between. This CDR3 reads CASSPRDSSSYNEQFF. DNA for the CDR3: TGCGCCAGCAGCCCCCGGGACTCGAGCTCCTACAATGAGCAGTTCTTC.

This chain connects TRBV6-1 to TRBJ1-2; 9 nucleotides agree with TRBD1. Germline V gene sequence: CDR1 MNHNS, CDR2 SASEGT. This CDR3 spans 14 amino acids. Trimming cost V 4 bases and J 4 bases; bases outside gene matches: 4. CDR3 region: CASSGQGVSYGYTF. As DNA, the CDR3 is TGTGCCAGCAGTGGACAGGGGGTCTCCTATGGCTACACCTTC.

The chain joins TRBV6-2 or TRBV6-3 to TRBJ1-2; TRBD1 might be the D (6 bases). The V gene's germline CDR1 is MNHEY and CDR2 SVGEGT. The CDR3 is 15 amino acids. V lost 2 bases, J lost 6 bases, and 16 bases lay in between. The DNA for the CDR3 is TGTGCCAGCAGTTACAGGCGGGTACAGGGAAATGGCTACACCTTC. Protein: CASSYRRVQGNGYTF.

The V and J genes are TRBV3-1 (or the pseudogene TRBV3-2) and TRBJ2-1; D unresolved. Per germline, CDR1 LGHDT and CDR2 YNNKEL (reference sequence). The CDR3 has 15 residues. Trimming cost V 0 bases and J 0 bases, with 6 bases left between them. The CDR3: CASSQDPSSYNEQFF. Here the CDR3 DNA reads TGTGCCAGCAGCCAAGATCCTAGCTCCTACAATGAGCAGTTCTTC.

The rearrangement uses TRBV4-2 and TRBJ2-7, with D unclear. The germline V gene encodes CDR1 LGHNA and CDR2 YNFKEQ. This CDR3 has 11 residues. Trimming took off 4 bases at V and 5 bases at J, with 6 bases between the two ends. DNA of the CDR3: TGTGCCAGCAGCCTCGAGGACGAGCAGTACTTC. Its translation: CASSLEDEQYF.

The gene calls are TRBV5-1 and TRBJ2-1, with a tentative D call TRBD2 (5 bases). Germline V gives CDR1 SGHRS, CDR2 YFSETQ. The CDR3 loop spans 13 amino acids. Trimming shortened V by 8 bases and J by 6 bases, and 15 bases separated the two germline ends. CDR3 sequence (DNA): TGCGCCAGTGCTCCGGCTGGGAGCAATGAGCAGTTCTTC. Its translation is CASAPAGSNEQFF. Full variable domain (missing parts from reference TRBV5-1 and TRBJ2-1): KAGVTQTPRYLIKTRGQQVTLSCSPISGHRSVSWYQQTPGQGLQFLFEYFSETQRNKGNFPGRFSGRQFSNSRSEMNVSTLELGDSALYLCASAPAGSNEQFFGPGTRLTVL.

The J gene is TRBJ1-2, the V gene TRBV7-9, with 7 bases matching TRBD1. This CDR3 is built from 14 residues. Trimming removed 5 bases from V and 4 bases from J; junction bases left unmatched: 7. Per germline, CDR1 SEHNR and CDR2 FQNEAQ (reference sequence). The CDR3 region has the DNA TGTGCCAGCAGCCGAGTCGGGGACAGCTATGGCTACACCTTC. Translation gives CASSRVGDSYGYTF.